The rows below give T cell receptor beta chains drawn from one sample of a study of shared clonotypes between healthy human individuals. Data came from immunoSEQ multiplex PCR; TCRdb stores just in-frame clones and leaves some out. The table includes a few hundred thousand clones, approximately 97% detected once. Sequences were obtained from naive CD4+ T cells sorted from blood. These receptor sequences come from a woman aged 25-40 years in good health. The CDR3 runs from the conserved cysteine through the conserved F or W. The D gene is left open where the match is weak. The size of a clone is reported for some rows only, either as once, few or many, or as a class for expanded clones.

clone_size,j_call,v_call,d_call,cdr3_nt,cdr3_aa
few,TRBJ1-1,TRBV30,-,TGTGCCTGGAGTGCACAAGGCGCGGGCACTGAAGCTTTCTTT,CAWSAQGAGTEAFF
-,TRBJ2-7,TRBV7-8,TRBD1,TGTGCCAGCAGCTTGACCACCCATCCGACAGGGAACTACGAGCAGTACTTC,CASSLTTHPTGNYEQYF
-,TRBJ1-5,TRBV19,TRBD1,TGTGCCAGTAGACTCGACAGGGGGCCTCAGCCCCAGCATTTT,CASRLDRGPQPQHF
-,TRBJ2-3,TRBV19,-,TGTGCCAGTAGTCACCCGGGACATATCACAGATACGCAGTATTTT,CASSHPGHITDTQYF
-,TRBJ2-3,TRBV7-8,-,TGTGCCAGCAGCTTAGAATTCGGCAGACCCACAGATACGCAGTATTTT,CASSLEFGRPTDTQYF
-,TRBJ1-3,TRBV28,-,TGTGCCAGCGGTACCAACTCTGGAAACACCATATATTTT,CASGTNSGNTIYF
-,TRBJ2-7,TRBV27,TRBD2,TGTGCCAGCAGTTCCAATGGACTAGGACCCCGGGCCGAGCAGTACTTC,CASSSNGLGPRAEQYF
-,TRBJ2-2,TRBV6-5,-,TGTGCCAGCAGCCGACTAGACCACACCGGGGAGCTGTTTTTT,CASSRLDHTGELFF
once,TRBJ2-7,TRBV6-5,-,TGTGCCAGCAGTTACAAAGAGGTGTCCGAGCAGTACTTC,CASSYKEVSEQYF
-,TRBJ2-2,TRBV10-3,TRBD2,TGTGCCATCAGTGAACAAGCGGGAGTGACCGGGGAGCTGTTTTTT,CAISEQAGVTGELFF
-,TRBJ2-7,TRBV2,TRBD2,TGTGCCAGCAGTGGGACTAGTCAGGGCGAGCAGTACTTC,CASSGTSQGEQYF
-,TRBJ2-5,TRBV2,-,TGTGCCAGCAGGAGTGGAGAGACCCAGTACTTC,CASRSGETQYF
few,TRBJ1-5,TRBV9,-,TGTGCCAGCAGCGTAGGGGAGAATCAGCCCCAGCATTTT,CASSVGENQPQHF
-,TRBJ2-1,TRBV28,TRBD2,TGTGCCAGCAGTCTGCTAGCGGGAGCAGGAGGGTACAATGAGCAGTTCTTC,CASSLLAGAGGYNEQFF
-,TRBJ2-3,TRBV19,TRBD2,TGTGCCAGTAGTATAGCGGGAGGAACAGATACGCAGTATTTT,CASSIAGGTDTQYF
once,TRBJ2-7,TRBV9,-,TGTGCCAGCAGCAACCCTGAGGTTGGCGAGCAGTACTTC,CASSNPEVGEQYF
-,TRBJ2-1,TRBV4-1,TRBD2,TGCGCCAGCAGTCGGACTAGCGGGTATAATCCAGAGCAGTTCTTC,CASSRTSGYNPEQFF
-,TRBJ1-5,TRBV28,-,TGTGCCAGCCGTTATAGCAATCAGCCCCAGCATTTT,CASRYSNQPQHF
-,TRBJ2-6,TRBV4-1,TRBD1,TGCGCCAGCAGCCAAGTTGGGACAGGGGGCGCCGGTGGGGCCAACATCCTGACTTTC,CASSQVGTGGAGGANILTF
-,TRBJ1-5,TRBV28,TRBD1,TGTGCCAGCAGTACGACAGGGGCGGGCAATCAGCCCCAGCATTTT,CASSTTGAGNQPQHF
-,TRBJ2-3,TRBV19,TRBD2,TGTGCCAGTAGGATCAGCGGGGCCGGAGATACGCAGTATTTT,CASRISGAGDTQYF
-,TRBJ2-5,TRBV18,-,TGTGCCAGCTCACCGGCTAATCTGAGAGAGACCCAGTACTTC,CASSPANLRETQYF
-,TRBJ2-7,TRBV5-1,-,TGCGCCAGCAGCTTGGATGCGGGAACCTACGAGCAGTACTTC,CASSLDAGTYEQYF
-,TRBJ2-2,TRBV7-7,-,TGTGCCAGCAGCCAGGGGGGGACAGCGAACACCGGGGAGCTGTTTTTT,CASSQGGTANTGELFF
-,TRBJ1-5,TRBV27,-,TGTGCCAGTCGTTTAACGGCCGATCAGCCCCAGCATTTT,CASRLTADQPQHF
-,TRBJ2-7,TRBV30,-,TGTGCCTGGGTTCCGGGGGGCCGCTCCTACGAGCAGTACTTC,CAWVPGGRSYEQYF
-,TRBJ2-3,TRBV7-6,-,TGTGCCAGCAGCTTACGGACAGCGAGCACAGATACGCAGTATTTT,CASSLRTASTDTQYF
-,TRBJ2-5,TRBV6-1,TRBD2,TGTGCCAGCAGTGATGGGGTGCTAGCGGGAGGGTTAGGGGAGACCCAGTACTTC,CASSDGVLAGGLGETQYF
once,TRBJ1-1,TRBV11-1,-,TGTGCCAGCTCCCGAGGGATTGCCGCCGCCACTGAAGCTTTCTTT,CASSRGIAAATEAFF
-,TRBJ2-7,TRBV4-2,TRBD2,TGTGCCAGCAGCGGAGGGACTAGCCTATCCTACGAGCAGTACTTC,CASSGGTSLSYEQYF
-,TRBJ2-2,TRBV4-3,-,TGCGCCAGCAGCCATAGGGAGCTGTTTTTT,CASSHRELFF
-,TRBJ2-1,TRBV7-3,TRBD2,TGTGCCAGCAGCCCGGGACTACACAATGAGCAGTTCTTC,CASSPGLHNEQFF
-,TRBJ1-1,TRBV5-1,-,TGCGCCAGCAGCTTGGTAGTTCCGAACACTGAAGCTTTCTTT,CASSLVVPNTEAFF
-,TRBJ2-7,TRBV5-1,TRBD1,TGCGCCAGCAGCCCTGGGAAGGGGGCGAAGATATACGAGCAGTACTTC,CASSPGKGAKIYEQYF
-,TRBJ2-2,TRBV6-4,-,TGTGCCAGCAGTCCGTCGTCCCGGGTCACCGGGGAGCTGTTTTTT,CASSPSSRVTGELFF
-,TRBJ1-1,TRBV6-6,TRBD1,TGTGCCAGCAGTCGCGAACAGGGGGAGAACACTGAAGCTTTCTTT,CASSREQGENTEAFF
-,TRBJ1-1,TRBV19,-,TGTGCCAGTACCCCCTCGGTTGCGGGGAACACTGAAGCTTTCTTT,CASTPSVAGNTEAFF
-,TRBJ1-1,TRBV28,TRBD1,TGTGCCAGCAGTTTCCTACAGGGGGGAGCTTTCTTT,CASSFLQGGAFF
-,TRBJ2-4,TRBV27,-,TGTGCCAGCAGTTTTATAAGGGGTGGGACCAAAAACATTCAGTACTTC,CASSFIRGGTKNIQYF
-,TRBJ1-2,TRBV28,-,TGTGCCAGCAGTTCAGGCAAAGGGAGGGGTGGCTACACCTTC,CASSSGKGRGGYTF
-,TRBJ1-4,TRBV28,-,TGTGCCTCGGGGGTTCCTAATGAAAAACTGTTTTTT,CASGVPNEKLFF
-,TRBJ2-1,TRBV5-1,TRBD1,TGCGCCAGCAGCCAGGACCCGGGACAGTTCAATGAGCAGTTCTTC,CASSQDPGQFNEQFF
-,TRBJ2-3,TRBV2,-,TGTGCCAGCAGTGAAGGTCTAGGGGTCGGGGATACGCAGTATTTT,CASSEGLGVGDTQYF
-,TRBJ2-7,TRBV30,TRBD1,TGTGCCTGGAGTCTGGGACAGCGACTCTACGAGCAGTACTTC,CAWSLGQRLYEQYF
-,TRBJ2-7,TRBV28,-,TGTGCCAGCAGACGGCCTAGCCTGTACGAGCAGTACTTC,CASRRPSLYEQYF